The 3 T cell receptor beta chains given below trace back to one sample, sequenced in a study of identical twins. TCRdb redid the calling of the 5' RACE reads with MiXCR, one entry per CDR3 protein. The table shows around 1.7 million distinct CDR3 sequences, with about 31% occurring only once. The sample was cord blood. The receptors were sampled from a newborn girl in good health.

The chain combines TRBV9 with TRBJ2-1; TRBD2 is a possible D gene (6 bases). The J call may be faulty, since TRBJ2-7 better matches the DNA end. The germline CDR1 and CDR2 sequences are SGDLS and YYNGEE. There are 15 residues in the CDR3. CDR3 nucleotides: TGTGCCAGCAGCGTAGCGCGGGGCCCCTACAATGAGCAGTACTTC. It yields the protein CASSVARGPYNEQYF.

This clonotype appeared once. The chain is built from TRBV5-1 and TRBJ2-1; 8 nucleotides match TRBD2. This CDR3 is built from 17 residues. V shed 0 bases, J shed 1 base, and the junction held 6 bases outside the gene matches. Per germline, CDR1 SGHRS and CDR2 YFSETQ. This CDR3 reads CASSLDPGTRSYNEQFF. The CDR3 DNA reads TGCGCCAGCAGCTTGGATCCCGGGACTAGATCCTACAATGAGCAGTTCTTC.

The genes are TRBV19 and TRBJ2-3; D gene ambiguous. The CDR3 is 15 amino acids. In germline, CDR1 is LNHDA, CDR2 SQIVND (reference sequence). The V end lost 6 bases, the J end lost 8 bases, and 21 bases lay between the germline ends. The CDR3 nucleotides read TGTGCCAGTAGGGGAATCGGCCGTGAGTCGGGTACGCAGTATTTT. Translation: CASRGIGRESGTQYF. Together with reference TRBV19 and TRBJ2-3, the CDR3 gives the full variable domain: DGGITQSPKYLFRKEGQNVTLSCEQNLNHDAMYWYRQDPGQGLRLIYYSQIVNDFQKGDIAEGYSVSREKKESFPLTVTSAQKNPTAFYLCASRGIGRESGTQYFGPGTRLTVL.